Presented here are 13 T cell receptor beta chains from one specimen sequenced in a study of metastatic and nonmetastatic thyroid tumors. Thyroid surgery had not been preceded by any treatment in any patient. TCRdb re-called clones via MiXCR from the PCR reads. The profile shows about 40,000 clones, approximately 10% of them singletons. Sequences were obtained from blood. These receptors were taken from a female donor with papillary thyroid cancer or a benign thyroid nodule (not recorded which). Some clones in this sample may be carry-over from other donors' samples.

The chain is built from TRBV5-1 and TRBJ2-3; D is uncertain. V lost 2 bases and J 6 bases, leaving 16 bases between the germline ends. CDR1 SGHRS and CDR2 YFSETQ come from the germline V gene. CDR3 length equals 15 residues. Here the CDR3 reads CASSLEVYGMDTQYF. Written as DNA, the CDR3 is TGCGCCAGCAGCTTAGAGGTTTATGGCATGGATACGCAGTATTTT.

This clone was detected many times. This same CDR3 is encoded by further DNA sequences in the sample. The chain combines TRBV12-3 or TRBV12-4 with TRBJ2-5; no firm D call. The CDR3 runs 14 residues. The germline V and J ends were trimmed by 6 bases and 7 bases, with 18 bases remaining between them. As DNA, the CDR3 is TGTGCCAGCAGCTCCTTAAGGGAACGGAGGACCCAGTACTTC. Protein: CASSSLRERRTQYF.

This clone has at least ten counts. This chain connects TRBV30 to TRBJ2-3, with TRBD2 matching 10 bases. This CDR3 spans 14 amino acids. Trimming removed 5 bases from V and 4 bases from J; junction bases left unmatched: 6. Germline V gene lookup returns CDR1 GTSNPN and CDR2 SVGIG (reference sequence). The CDR3 coding sequence is TGTGCCTGGGGGTCCGGGACTAGCGCAGATACGCAGTATTTT. Translated: CAWGSGTSADTQYF. The full variable domain, its missing parts supplied by reference TRBV30 and TRBJ2-3, is SQTIHQWPATLVQPVGSPLSLECTVEGTSNPNLYWYRQAAGRGLQLLFYSVGIGQISSEVPQNLSASRPQDRQFILSSKKLLLSDSGFYLCAWGSGTSADTQYFGPGTRLTVL.

This clone was observed at least ten times. J is TRBJ1-2 and V is TRBV11-2, with D hard to call. CDR1 is SGHAT and CDR2 is FQNNGV in the germline V gene. With 5 bases removed from V and 2 bases from J, the gap between germline ends came to 9 bases. CDR3 size: 13 residues. This chain's CDR3 is CASSIGANYGYTF. The CDR3 DNA reads as TGTGCCAGCAGCATAGGTGCGAACTATGGCTACACCTTC.

This rearrangement joins TRBV12-3 or TRBV12-4 to TRBJ2-1; D remains unclear. Trimming took 6 bases from V and 10 from J, leaving 13 bases between them. The CDR3 length is 12 residues. This CDR3 is CASSGPVGEQFF. CDR3 DNA: TGTGCCAGCAGCGGGCCCGTGGGGGAGCAGTTCTTC.

In its sample, this clone was seen many times. The genes are TRBV29-1 and TRBJ2-1, with D hard to call. The ends were cut back, 4 bases at V and 2 bases at J, with 12 bases in the middle. There are 14 residues in the CDR3. Germline CDR1 is SQVTM and CDR2 is ANQGSEA. The CDR3 nucleotides are TGCAGCGTTGGTAGGCTCTACCCCTACAATGAGCAGTTCTTC. This sequence encodes CSVGRLYPYNEQFF.

This clone occurred a few times. This chain connects TRBV3-1 to TRBJ2-2; no definite D call. The V gene lost 7 bases and the J gene lost 7 bases, with 16 bases spanning the gap. Germline V CDR1 and CDR2: LGHDT, YNNKEL (reference sequence). The CDR3 totals 14 residues. The CDR3 DNA is TGTGCCAGCATTACCCCCTTACTGAGCGGGGAGCTGTTTTTT. Amino acids: CASITPLLSGELFF. Based on the CDR3 plus reference TRBV3-1 and TRBJ2-2, the full variable domain is DTAVSQTPKYLVTQMGNDKSIKCEQNLGHDTMYWYKQDSKKFLKIMFSYNNKELIINETVPNRFSPKSPDKAHLNLHINSLELGDSAVYFCASITPLLSGELFFGEGSRLTVL.

This clone showed up many times. The chain recombines TRBV11-1 with TRBJ2-3, with TRBD2 identical over 9 bases. Trimming took 5 bases from V and 4 from J; bases not matched to a gene: 16. The CDR3 extends over 18 amino acids. The germline gives CDR1 SGHAT, CDR2 FQDESV (reference sequence). The CDR3 coding sequence is TGTGCCAGCAGCCCTCGACCCAGACGCGGGAGGGCCGCAGATACGCAGTATTTT. Translation: CASSPRPRRGRAADTQYF.

This clone has ten or more counts. This chain joins TRBV5-4 and TRBJ2-1; TRBD2 aligns across 8 bases. The CDR3 length is 15 residues. V was pared by 5 bases and J by 6 bases, with 10 bases of the junction left unmatched. Germline CDR1 and CDR2: SGHNT and YYREEE (reference sequence). The DNA of the CDR3 is TGTGCCAGCAGTCTTCTCGCGGGAGGTCTCAATGAGCAGTTCTTC. Amino acid sequence: CASSLLAGGLNEQFF.

The rearrangement joins TRBV15 to TRBJ2-1, with D maybe TRBD2 (6 bases). Germline lookup yields CDR1 LNHNV and CDR2 YYDKDF (reference sequence). This CDR3 comprises 16 residues. Trimming left V 3 bases short and J 5 bases short, with 17 bases between. CDR3 nucleotide sequence: TGTGCCACCAGCAGGGAATGGGGGGTCGGGGACAATGAGCAGTTCTTC. This sequence encodes CATSREWGVGDNEQFF.

The chain uses TRBV20-1 and TRBJ2-7; D unclear. The CDR3 is 14 residues long. V gave up 5 bases and J gave up 9 bases, with 23 bases separating them. The germline gives CDR1 DFQATT, CDR2 SNEGSKA (reference sequence). The CDR3: CSAQDLGDPLLQYF. In DNA form, the CDR3 reads TGCAGTGCTCAAGATCTTGGGGATCCGTTGTTGCAGTACTTC.

This clone was found many times. This chain joins TRBV20-1 and TRBJ2-1; the match to TRBD2 covers 7 bases. The CDR3 covers 14 residues. Trimming took 2 bases from V and 7 from J; bases not matched to a gene: 8. Looked up from germline, CDR1 is DFQATT and CDR2 is SNEGSKA (reference sequence). The CDR3 DNA sequence: TGCAGTGCTAGACGGGCGGGAGTTCGGAATGAGCAGTTCTTC. It yields the protein CSARRAGVRNEQFF.

This chain links TRBV20-1 with TRBJ2-3, with D maybe TRBD1 (5 bases). The germline gives CDR1 DFQATT, CDR2 SNEGSKA (reference sequence). There are 15 residues in the CDR3. The germline V and J ends were trimmed by 0 bases and 2 bases, with 12 bases remaining between them. The CDR3 is CSAREGHFFTDTQYF. In DNA form, the CDR3 reads TGCAGTGCTAGAGAGGGGCACTTTTTCACAGATACGCAGTATTTT.